The next 15 T cell receptor beta chains were all read from a single sample in a study of shared clonotypes between healthy human individuals. Sequencing used immunoSEQ multiplex PCR; TCRdb keeps in-frame clones, though not all of them. In the table there are about 1,800,000 clones, about 94% of which are singletons. CD8 cells classed as naive were CD45RO-negative and positively selected for CCR7, excluding terminally differentiated effector memory CD45RA+ cells. Sequencing was performed on naive CD8+ T cells sorted from blood. All receptors come from a man younger than 35 in good health.

The chain is built from TRBV4-1 and TRBJ2-3; D not resolved. This CDR3 spans 14 amino acids. Between the trimmed V and J ends, which lost 3 bases and 4 bases, there was a span of 11 bases. Per the germline V gene, CDR1 is MGHRA and CDR2 is YSYEKL. The DNA of the CDR3 is TGCGCCAGCAGCCAGATAGGTGGAGCAGATACGCAGTATTTT. Amino acids: CASSQIGGADTQYF.

This clone was counted a single time. The genes are TRBV6-5 and TRBJ1-5; no reliable D call. Per the germline V gene, CDR1 is MNHEY and CDR2 is SVGAGI. This CDR3 has 13 residues. Trimming pared 5 bases from V and 9 bases from J, leaving 14 bases between. The CDR3 DNA is TGTGCCAGCAGTGGAGGGCCCTTGGGGCCCCAGCATTTT. Translating it yields CASSGGPLGPQHF.

The chain has TRBV13 and TRBJ1-2; D possibly corresponds to TRBD1 (5 bases). Germline V gene data show CDR1 as PRHDT and CDR2 as FYEKMQ (reference sequence). Trimming removed 4 bases at V and 5 bases at J, with 14 bases between. CDR3 length equals 14 residues. The CDR3 sequence is CASSSRDLGYGYTF. In DNA, the CDR3 is TGTGCCAGCAGCTCCAGGGACTTGGGGTATGGCTACACCTTC. The full variable domain, in which reference TRBV13 and TRBJ1-2 provide the parts outside the CDR3, is AAGVIQSPRHLIKEKRETATLKCYPIPRHDTVYWYQQGPGQDPQFLISFYEKMQSDKGSIPDRFSAQQFSDYHSELNMSSLELGDSALYFCASSSRDLGYGYTFGSGTRLTVV.

The chain is built from TRBV6-1 and TRBJ2-7; no clear D gene. V dropped 6 bases and J dropped 1 base, with 7 bases sitting between them. The germline V gene has CDR1 MNHNS and CDR2 SASEGT. This CDR3 has 12 residues. The CDR3 nucleotides read TGTGCCAGCAGCCCTCCATCCTACGAGCAGTACTTC. Translated: CASSPPSYEQYF.

On this clone itself: The sample has other DNA sequences that encode this CDR3 too. The gene calls are TRBV7-9 and TRBJ2-1; D is ambiguous. Trimming shortened V by 3 bases and J by 6 bases, and 6 bases separated the two germline ends. The CDR3 sequence is 12 residues long. Germline CDR1 is SEHNR and CDR2 is FQNEAQ (reference sequence). CDR3 protein: CASSFPGNEQFF. For the CDR3, the DNA is TGTGCCAGCAGCTTTCCAGGCAATGAGCAGTTCTTC.

J is TRBJ2-7 and V is TRBV9; D might be TRBD1 or TRBD2, each matching 7 bases. CDR3 length: 14 amino acids. Trimming stripped 2 bases from V and 2 bases from J, with 11 bases between. Germline V gene sequence: CDR1 SGDLS, CDR2 YYNGEE. As DNA, the CDR3 is TGTGCCAGCAGCGTGCAGGGGGGGACCTACGAGCAGTACTTC. This gives the protein CASSVQGGTYEQYF.

The V gene is TRBV4-1, the J gene TRBJ2-1; D gene unclear. Germline assignment: CDR1 MGHRA and CDR2 YSYEKL. The CDR3 is made up of 14 amino acids. Trimming stripped 3 bases from V and 5 bases from J, with 11 bases between. Here the CDR3 DNA reads TGCGCCAGCAGCCAGGGCCTTCCGGACAATGAGCAGTTCTTC. Its protein product is CASSQGLPDNEQFF.

The rearrangement joins TRBV5-6 to TRBJ1-1; D may be TRBD1 (6 bases). The length of the CDR3 is 14 residues. The V gene's germline CDR1 is SGHDT and CDR2 YYEEEE. Trimming pared 1 base from V and 0 bases from J, leaving 7 bases between. The CDR3 DNA reads as TGTGCCAGCAGCTTGCCAGGGGTGAACACTGAAGCTTTCTTT. This codes for CASSLPGVNTEAFF.

The V gene is TRBV6-5, the J gene TRBJ2-5; TRBD2 agrees at 12 bases. V was clipped by 7 bases and J by 7 bases; unmatched bases: 10. CDR3 size: 15 residues. In germline, CDR1 is MNHEY, CDR2 SVGAGI. CDR3 sequence (DNA): TGTGCCAGCAACGACGGACTAGCGGGGAGCGGGACCCAGTACTTC. Its translation is CASNDGLAGSGTQYF.

This clone was counted between two and nine times. The chain uses TRBV5-1 and TRBJ1-6; no definite D call. V lost 9 bases, J lost 0 bases, and 7 bases lay in between. The CDR3 has 13 amino acids. Germline CDR1 and CDR2: SGHRS and YFSETQ. The CDR3 sequence is CATPSSYNSPLHF. The CDR3 nucleotides read TGCGCCACCCCGAGCTCCTATAATTCACCCCTCCACTTT.

V gene TRBV2 combines with J gene TRBJ1-2; 7 bases fit TRBD1. With V trimmed by 4 bases and J by 4 bases, 0 bases remained unmatched. CDR1 and CDR2 (germline): SNHLY, FYNNEI. CDR3 size: 12 residues. CDR3 sequence (DNA): TGTGCCAGCAGTGCAGGGGGCTATGGCTACACCTTC. It encodes CASSAGGYGYTF.

This clone was detected only once. This chain links TRBV6-5 with TRBJ1-1; D unclear. Trimming shortened V by 6 bases and J by 0 bases, and 14 bases separated the two germline ends. This CDR3 has 15 residues. Germline-derived CDR1 and CDR2 are MNHEY and SVGAGI. The CDR3 is CASSSSPDLNTEAFF. DNA of the CDR3: TGTGCCAGCAGCTCAAGCCCGGATCTGAACACTGAAGCTTTCTTT.

A remark on this clone: In the same sample, other DNA sequences code for this CDR3. The chain carries TRBV28 and TRBJ1-1; D perhaps matches TRBD1 (5 bases). Looked up from germline, CDR1 is MDHEN and CDR2 is SYDVKM. Trimming took 4 bases from V and 1 from J, leaving 13 bases between them. This CDR3 is built from 15 residues. The CDR3 nucleotides are TGTGCCAGCAGTTCCCCCAGGGAAGGGAACACTGAAGCTTTCTTT. Translated, it gives CASSSPREGNTEAFF.

The chain is built from TRBV28 and TRBJ2-1; 10 bases fit TRBD2. V was clipped by 5 bases and J by 5 bases; unmatched bases: 3. This CDR3 comprises 14 residues. Germline loops: CDR1 MDHEN, CDR2 SYDVKM. The CDR3 here is CASSSGGGNNEQFF. The CDR3 DNA reads TGTGCCAGCAGTAGCGGGGGGGGAAACAATGAGCAGTTCTTC.

This chain uses TRBV30 with TRBJ2-2; 8 bases map to TRBD1. The CDR3 length is 17 residues. Trimming cost V 0 bases and J 2 bases; bases outside gene matches: 8. The germline CDR1 and CDR2 sequences are GTSNPN and SVGIG (reference sequence). CDR3 nucleotides: TGTGCCTGGAGTGTACGGAGAGGACAGGGCAACACCGGGGAGCTGTTTTTT. Protein product: CAWSVRRGQGNTGELFF.